This T cell receptor (beta chain) is from a study of blood T cell repertoires in COVID-19. Study background: COVID-19 samples collected from the United States, Italy and Spain covered acute and convalescent phases.

CDR3 size: 13 residues. Germline loops: CDR1 SGHAT, CDR2 FQDESV (reference sequence). V was trimmed by 6 bases and J by 4 bases, leaving 13 bases between them. The assay was immunoSEQ multiplex PCR, and TCRdb's table has in-frame clones only and misses some. The sample holds 330,000 or so clones, more than 70% seen once. The gene calls are TRBV11-1 and TRBJ2-7; the D gene is possibly TRBD1 (7 bases). This TCR was sampled from a woman aged 25 to 39 who had been exposed to COVID-19. Sequenced: PBMCs or T cells enriched from blood (not recorded which). This chain's CDR3 is CASSRPGGYEQYF. CDR3 bases: TGTGCCAGCAGTCGGCCAGGGGGGTACGAGCAGTACTTC.